This passage covers 20 T cell receptor beta chains from one sample sequenced in a study of a mutant IDH1 vaccine in newly diagnosed glioma. Clones were sequenced by immunoSEQ multiplex PCR, and TCRdb holds only the in-frame ones, with some missing. Here the sample spans about 72,000 clones, 84% being singletons. Antigens for these TCRs are unknown. The sample's time point: week 35, safety follow-up. The study gave 300 ug of mutant IDH1 20-mer peptide per vaccine dose, with topical imiquimod. The material was PBMCs, obtained from a glioma patient whose treatment included an IDH1 peptide vaccine. The origin of the receptors is a man between 18 and 29 years old with glioma.

This clone is a singleton in its sample. The V call is TRBV5-6, the J call TRBJ2-3, with no clear D. V was cut by 2 bases and J by 2 bases, with 9 bases left in between. The CDR3 covers 14 residues. CDR1 SGHDT and CDR2 YYEEEE come from the germline V gene. CDR3: CASSLLLNTDTQYF. As DNA, the CDR3 is TGTGCCAGCAGCTTACTCTTAAACACAGATACGCAGTATTTT.

The gene calls are TRBV28 and TRBJ2-3, with D perhaps matching TRBD2 (6 bases). Germline V gives CDR1 MDHEN, CDR2 SYDVKM. Trimming took off 6 bases at V and 7 bases at J, with 11 bases between the two ends. The CDR3 consists of 12 residues. The chain's CDR3 is CASSEGRHTQYF. The CDR3 DNA follows: TGTGCCAGCAGCGAGGGGAGGCATACGCAGTATTTT.

The J gene is TRBJ2-3, the V gene TRBV7-9; D unclear. V gave up 4 bases and J gave up 3 bases, with 11 bases separating them. The CDR3 is made up of 14 amino acids. Looked up from germline, CDR1 is SEHNR and CDR2 is FQNEAQ (reference sequence). CDR3 sequence: CASSSDQTTDTQYF. CDR3 coding DNA: TGTGCCAGCAGCTCCGACCAAACTACAGATACGCAGTATTTT.

This chain links TRBV2 with TRBJ2-7; maybe TRBD1 (5 bases). Germline CDR1 SNHLY, CDR2 FYNNEI. The CDR3 loop spans 13 amino acids. The ends were cut back, 6 bases at V and 5 bases at J, with 14 bases in the middle. CDR3 region: CASSQRTKHEQYF. DNA of the CDR3: TGTGCCAGCAGCCAACGGACAAAACACGAGCAGTACTTC.

The table lists this clone with a few counts. The V and J genes are TRBV7-2 and TRBJ2-7; 7 nucleotides agree with TRBD1. The germline V gene has CDR1 SGHTA and CDR2 FQGNSA. J lost 3 bases, V lost 2 bases, and 4 bases had no gene match. The CDR3 consists of 14 residues. This CDR3 is CASSLFRDSYEQYF. The DNA of the CDR3 is TGTGCCAGCAGCTTATTTCGGGACAGCTACGAGCAGTACTTC.

This clone occurred once. V usage is TRBV4-1 and J usage is TRBJ1-1, with D tentatively TRBD1 (6 bases). The CDR3 covers 16 residues. CDR1 is MGHRA and CDR2 is YSYEKL in the germline V gene. V was shortened by 6 bases and J by 0 bases, with 17 bases between the two germline ends. CDR3 nucleotides: TGCGCCAGCAGGCCTTCCGGACAGCTCATGAACACTGAAGCTTTCTTT. Translating gives CASRPSGQLMNTEAFF.

The chain is built from TRBV4-2 and TRBJ2-1; 12 bases are shared with TRBD1. After removal of 4 bases from V and 7 bases from J, the junction contained 8 bases not matched to a gene. Germline-derived CDR1 and CDR2 are LGHNA and YNFKEQ. CDR3 length equals 16 residues. The CDR3 spells CASSPTGTGGWNEQFF. The CDR3 DNA reads TGTGCCAGCAGCCCTACAGGGACAGGGGGCTGGAATGAGCAGTTCTTC.

This chain links TRBV5-3 with TRBJ2-7; D may correspond to TRBD1 or TRBD2 (6 bases each). TRBV5-3 is an ORF; its function is uncertain. V was pared by 3 bases and J by 6 bases, with 16 bases between. The CDR3 sequence is 14 residues long. In DNA, the CDR3 is TGTGCCAGAAGCTATCGGTGCGGAGGGGGCGAGCAGTACTTC. Translated: CARSYRCGGGEQYF.

V and J are TRBV7-9 and TRBJ2-3, with 11 positions matching TRBD2. Trimming removed 5 bases from V and 2 bases from J; junction bases left unmatched: 3. The CDR3 contains 15 residues. Germline V gene lookup returns CDR1 SEHNR and CDR2 FQNEAQ (reference sequence). The CDR3 protein is CASSLTSGTTDTQYF. The CDR3 DNA sequence: TGTGCCAGCAGCCTGACTAGCGGGACCACAGATACGCAGTATTTT.

V usage is TRBV5-1 and J usage is TRBJ2-3; D remains unclear. Trimming pared 4 bases from V and 3 bases from J, leaving 6 bases between. Per germline, CDR1 SGHRS and CDR2 YFSETQ. There are 12 residues in the CDR3. Here the CDR3 DNA reads TGCGCCAGCAGCGATTTTACAGATACGCAGTATTTT. Translated: CASSDFTDTQYF.

The chain links TRBV6-5 to TRBJ2-3; 13 bases are shared with TRBD2. Germline lookup yields CDR1 MNHEY and CDR2 SVGAGI. J was trimmed by 4 bases and V by 4 bases; bases with no gene match: 2. This CDR3 is 15 amino acids long. CDR3 in DNA: TGTGCCAGCAGTTGGACTAGCGGGGGCGCAGATACGCAGTATTTT. The encoded protein is CASSWTSGGADTQYF.

The chain employs TRBV7-8 and TRBJ2-7, with D possibly TRBD1 on 5 matching bases. Germline CDR1 SGHVS, CDR2 FQNEAQ. The CDR3 length is 15 residues. V was shortened by 1 base and J by 3 bases, with 13 bases between the two germline ends. CDR3: CASSLEGVTYYEQYF. The CDR3 DNA reads TGTGCCAGCAGCTTAGAAGGGGTAACATACTACGAGCAGTACTTC.

The CDR3 region is CSVDTGARGGYTF. The CDR3 region has the DNA TGCAGCGTTGATACAGGGGCGAGAGGGGGCTACACCTTC. The J gene is TRBJ1-2, the V gene TRBV29-1; TRBD1 aligns across 7 bases. J gave up 8 bases and V 3 bases, and 9 bases lay outside the gene matches. The CDR3 length is 13 residues. Germline CDR1 is SQVTM and CDR2 is ANQGSEA. Full variable domain (missing parts from reference TRBV29-1 and TRBJ1-2): SAVISQKPSRDICQRGTSLTIQCQVDSQVTMMFWYRQQPGQSLTLIATANQGSEATYESGFVIDKFPISRPNLTFSTLTVSNMSPEDSSIYLCSVDTGARGGYTFGSGTRLTVV.

This chain joins TRBV9 and TRBJ1-1, with D perhaps matching TRBD1 (6 bases). Germline CDR1 is SGDLS and CDR2 is YYNGEE. V lost 7 bases, J lost 3 bases, and 13 bases lay in between. The CDR3 runs 13 residues. The CDR3 region has the DNA TGTGCCAGCGGAGACGAGGGGGACACTGAAGCTTTCTTT. It encodes CASGDEGDTEAFF.

This chain uses TRBV30 with TRBJ1-5, with 9 bases aligning to TRBD1. This CDR3 has 14 residues. V was clipped by 2 bases and J by 6 bases; unmatched bases: 5. Per germline, CDR1 GTSNPN and CDR2 SVGIG (reference sequence). CDR3 residues: CAWSQDRGRQPQHF. CDR3 bases: TGTGCCTGGAGTCAGGACAGGGGTCGTCAGCCCCAGCATTTT.

In its sample, this clone was seen a few times. The chain couples TRBV16 to TRBJ1-1, with a tentative D call TRBD1 (5 bases). The V and J ends lost 2 bases and 4 bases respectively, with 8 bases between them. CDR1 is KGHSY, CDR2 FQNENV, per germline. The CDR3 consists of 13 residues. The CDR3 is CASSQQGFTEAFF. The CDR3 region has the DNA TGTGCCAGCAGCCAACAGGGATTCACTGAAGCTTTCTTT.

This clone appeared a few times. This rearrangement joins TRBV5-4 to TRBJ1-4; D is uncertain. CDR1 is SGHNT and CDR2 is YYREEE in the germline V gene (reference sequence). The CDR3 extends over 15 amino acids. The V end was cut by 4 bases, the J end by 0 bases, with 10 bases between. CDR3 sequence reads: CASSPTPTTNEKLFF. Here the CDR3 DNA reads TGTGCCAGCAGCCCGACACCCACAACTAATGAAAAACTGTTTTTT.

This clone was seen a handful of times. The rearrangement uses TRBV9 and TRBJ1-3, with TRBD1 matching over 7 bases. With V trimmed by 4 bases and J by 4 bases, 11 bases remained unmatched. The V gene's germline CDR1 is SGDLS and CDR2 YYNGEE. The CDR3 sequence is 16 residues long. The CDR3 loop is CASSPRQGLSGNTIYF. CDR3 nucleotide sequence: TGTGCCAGCAGCCCTCGACAGGGACTGTCCGGAAACACCATATATTTT.

The V gene is TRBV19, the J gene TRBJ1-5; D gene ambiguous. Trimming took off 4 bases at V and 0 bases at J, with 7 bases between the two ends. CDR1 and CDR2 from the germline V gene are LNHDA and SQIVND (reference sequence). The CDR3 loop spans 14 amino acids. The CDR3 nucleotides read TGTGCCAGTAGTACAGACTATAGCAATCAGCCCCAGCATTTT. Translated, it gives CASSTDYSNQPQHF.

This clone has more than one count but fewer than ten. The chain combines TRBV10-3 with TRBJ1-4, with D perhaps TRBD1 (5 bases). The V end lost 10 bases, the J end lost 5 bases, and 17 bases lay between the germline ends. The CDR3 is made up of 14 amino acids. The germline gives CDR1 ENHRY, CDR2 SYGVKD. The chain's CDR3 is CATKTGTANEKLFF. As DNA, the CDR3 is TGTGCCACAAAAACCGGGACGGCAAATGAAAAACTGTTTTTT.